The 29 T cell receptor beta chains below come from one sample, sequenced in a study of T cell responses to AZD1222 COVID-19 vaccine. The method was immunoSEQ multiplex PCR; TCRdb's version includes in-frame clones alone and lacks a portion of them. The table records 75,000 to 95,000 clones, around nine tenths of them present only once. The source was peripheral blood, collected on day 0 of AZD1222 vaccination. Source of these receptors: an adult in good health.

The genes are TRBV5-4 and TRBJ1-2; the D gene is possibly TRBD1 (5 bases). The germline CDR1 and CDR2 sequences are SGHNT and YYREEE (reference sequence). The V gene lost 0 bases and the J gene lost 5 bases, with 14 bases spanning the gap. The length of the CDR3 is 15 residues. For the CDR3, the DNA is TGTGCCAGCAGCTTGGGTGGGACCCCTACATATGGCTACACCTTC. Translating it yields CASSLGGTPTYGYTF.

This sequence joins TRBV9 and TRBJ2-7; possibly TRBD1 or TRBD2 for D (5 bases each). This CDR3 is 15 amino acids long. Germline V gene data show CDR1 as SGDLS and CDR2 as YYNGEE. The V gene lost 0 bases and the J gene lost 2 bases, with 12 bases spanning the gap. The chain's CDR3 is CASSVEGTAAYEQYF. CDR3 DNA sequence: TGTGCCAGCAGCGTAGAAGGGACGGCAGCCTACGAGCAGTACTTC.

This clone showed up just once. The chain combines TRBV10-1 with TRBJ2-7, with TRBD2 as a possible D gene (7 bases). The CDR3 has 12 residues. The germline V and J ends were trimmed by 11 bases and 5 bases, with 16 bases remaining between them. Germline V gives CDR1 WNHNN, CDR2 SYGVQD (reference sequence). The CDR3 nucleotides are TGCGCCGCCGGGGGGCCGCCCCACGAGCAGTACTTC. Its protein product is CAAGGPPHEQYF.

This clone was seen only once. The chain joins TRBV28 to TRBJ2-7; D ambiguous. From germline, CDR1 is MDHEN and CDR2 SYDVKM. There are 14 residues in the CDR3. V lost 6 bases, J lost 0 bases, and 12 bases lay in between. The CDR3 region is CASSPIPNSYEQYF. CDR3 sequence (DNA): TGTGCCAGCAGCCCCATCCCCAACTCCTACGAGCAGTACTTC.

The J gene is TRBJ1-2, the V gene TRBV7-9; the D gene is possibly TRBD1 (5 bases). With 3 bases removed from V and 7 bases from J, the gap between germline ends came to 18 bases. This CDR3 region has 15 residues. Per the germline V gene, CDR1 is SEHNR and CDR2 is FQNEAQ (reference sequence). The CDR3 nucleotides are TGTGCCAGCAGCTTTAGCGTACGGGGGGTAGGTGGCTACACCTTC. This gives the protein CASSFSVRGVGGYTF.

The genes are TRBV24-1 and TRBJ2-3; TRBD1 matches 7 bases. Trimming removed 5 bases from V and 4 bases from J; junction bases left unmatched: 2. This CDR3 is built from 13 residues. Looked up from germline, CDR1 is KGHDR and CDR2 is SFDVKD. This CDR3 reads CATSVQGADTQYF. DNA for the CDR3: TGTGCCACCAGTGTCCAGGGGGCAGATACGCAGTATTTT.

The chain combines TRBV4-1 with TRBJ1-2; D gene ambiguous. Per the germline V gene, CDR1 is MGHRA and CDR2 is YSYEKL. The CDR3 totals 17 residues. The V end lost 2 bases, the J end lost 5 bases, and 21 bases lay between the germline ends. The CDR3 nucleotides read TGCGCCAGCAGCCAACGGCAAGGAGTCGAACTACCATATGGCTACACCTTC. Its translation: CASSQRQGVELPYGYTF.

The chain is built from TRBV14 and TRBJ1-2; TRBD1 aligns across 10 bases. Looked up from germline, CDR1 is SGHDN and CDR2 is FVKESK. The CDR3 spans 17 residues. With 1 base clipped from V and 7 bases from J, the junction kept 12 bases outside the gene matches. The CDR3 DNA sequence: TGTGCCAGCAGCCAAGGAAGGTGGGGGACAGGGGAAGCTGGCTACACCTTC. Translation gives CASSQGRWGTGEAGYTF.

This chain joins TRBV30 and TRBJ2-3; D remains ambiguous. The V end was cut by 2 bases, the J end by 5 bases, with 17 bases between. CDR3 size: 15 residues. The germline V gene encodes CDR1 GTSNPN and CDR2 SVGIG (reference sequence). The CDR3 region has the DNA TGTGCCTGGAGTTCCACAAGCCTTTCTCGAGATACGCAGTATTTT. Its translation is CAWSSTSLSRDTQYF.

The chain joins TRBV5-5 to TRBJ1-3; D not certain. Germline V gives CDR1 SGHKS, CDR2 YYEKEE (reference sequence). Trimming took off 0 bases at V and 0 bases at J, with 4 bases between the two ends. The CDR3 length is 14 residues. CDR3 sequence: CASSLGNSGNTIYF. CDR3 nucleotide sequence: TGTGCCAGCAGCTTGGGGAACTCTGGAAACACCATATATTTT.

The chain has TRBV15 and TRBJ2-7, with 7 positions matching TRBD1. The length of the CDR3 is 16 residues. The germline CDR1 and CDR2 sequences are LNHNV and YYDKDF (reference sequence). Unmatched junction bases numbered 9, after V lost 0 bases and J lost 4 bases. CDR3 nucleotides: TGTGCCACCAGCAGAGATCCTGGTGCCAGGGGGTACGAGCAGTACTTC. The encoded protein is CATSRDPGARGYEQYF.

This clone was picked up one time. The chain has TRBV11-3 and TRBJ1-4; TRBD1 aligns across 7 bases. The CDR3 loop spans 14 amino acids. The V and J ends lost 5 bases and 8 bases, in that order; junction bases with no gene match: 8. The germline CDR1 and CDR2 sequences are SGHNT and YENEEA. In DNA, the CDR3 is TGTGCCAGCAGCCCCAACAGGGGCGGCGAAAAACTGTTTTTT. Its protein is CASSPNRGGEKLFF.

The CDR3 sequence is CASRYRDADSNYGYTF. CDR3 nucleotide sequence: TGTGCCAGCAGATACCGGGACGCGGACTCTAACTATGGCTACACCTTC. This rearrangement joins TRBV28 to TRBJ1-2; TRBD1 might be the D (5 bases). Between the trimmed V and J ends, which lost 6 bases and 0 bases, there was a span of 17 bases. This CDR3 region has 16 residues. Germline CDR1 MDHEN, CDR2 SYDVKM.

The CDR3, as DNA: TGTGCCAGCAGCTTAGTGGGCGAGGAGGGTGGCTACACCTTC. It translates to CASSLVGEEGGYTF. The chain recombines TRBV7-9 with TRBJ1-2, with D uncertain. Germline-derived CDR1 and CDR2 are SEHNR and FQNEAQ (reference sequence). The CDR3 is made up of 14 amino acids. With 1 base removed from V and 7 bases from J, the gap between germline ends came to 13 bases.

The V call is TRBV19, the J call TRBJ2-5; TRBD1 matches at 8 bases. The germline V gene encodes CDR1 LNHDA and CDR2 SQIVND (reference sequence). The CDR3 covers 19 residues. With V trimmed by 5 bases and J by 1 base, 18 bases remained unmatched. The CDR3 protein is CASSSGGAGLGRRQETQYF. DNA for the CDR3: TGTGCCAGTAGTTCAGGGGGCGCTGGATTGGGAAGGCGCCAAGAGACCCAGTACTTC.

V usage is TRBV6-5 and J usage is TRBJ1-5; D remains ambiguous. Trimming cost V 4 bases and J 2 bases, with 6 bases left between them. Germline CDR1 and CDR2: MNHEY and SVGAGI. The CDR3 is 13 amino acids. The CDR3 DNA reads as TGTGCCAGCAGTTGGGCTCGCAATCAGCCCCAGCATTTT. This encodes CASSWARNQPQHF.

The V and J genes are TRBV3-1 (or the pseudogene TRBV3-2) and TRBJ1-5; D might be TRBD1 (5 bases). CDR3 size: 15 residues. V lost 1 base, J lost 3 bases, and 10 bases lay in between. Germline V gives CDR1 LGHDT, CDR2 YNNKEL (reference sequence). The DNA of the CDR3 is TGTGCCAGCAGCCAAGCAAGGGGCCTCAATCAGCCCCAGCATTTT. This encodes CASSQARGLNQPQHF.

The rearrangement links TRBV18 to TRBJ2-1; D remains unclear. CDR1 is KGHSH, CDR2 LQKENI, per germline. V was pared by 4 bases and J by 0 bases, with 10 bases between. The CDR3 contains 15 residues. The CDR3 coding sequence is TGTGCCAGCTCACGCGAGCTCAGCTCCTACAATGAGCAGTTCTTC. It codes for CASSRELSSYNEQFF.

The chain links TRBV7-3 to TRBJ2-2; D is unresolved. V shed 6 bases and J shed 2 bases, with 10 bases lying between them. The CDR3 contains 14 residues. Germline CDR1 SGHTA, CDR2 FQGTGA. CDR3 sequence reads: CASRVGGNTGELFF. The CDR3 DNA reads as TGTGCCAGCAGGGTCGGCGGAAACACCGGGGAGCTGTTTTTT.

The gene calls are TRBV4-3 and TRBJ2-2; 14 bases line up with TRBD2. The CDR3 runs 17 residues. Germline-derived CDR1 and CDR2 are LGHNA and YSLEER. The V segment lost 3 bases and the J segment 4 bases; nucleotides outside the gene matches: 4. The CDR3 DNA reads as TGCGCCAGCAGCCAGGGACTAGCGGGAGCGGGCACCGGGGAGCTGTTTTTT. It is translated as CASSQGLAGAGTGELFF.

The chain uses TRBV5-4 and TRBJ2-1, with TRBD1 matching 10 bases. Germline trimming cut 3 bases from V and 6 bases from J; bases unmatched to any gene: 0. CDR1 is SGHNT, CDR2 YYREEE, per germline (reference sequence). The CDR3 consists of 13 residues. CDR3 amino acids: CASSWTGGNEQFF. DNA for the CDR3: TGTGCCAGCAGCTGGACAGGGGGCAATGAGCAGTTCTTC.

The rearrangement links TRBV11-3 to TRBJ2-7; 7 bases line up with TRBD1. CDR1 is SGHNT, CDR2 YENEEA, per germline. V shed 2 bases and J 6 bases; nucleotides not matched to a gene: 10. The CDR3 extends over 15 amino acids. CDR3 region: CASSLPGQGESEQYF. The DNA for the CDR3 is TGTGCCAGCAGCTTACCAGGGCAGGGGGAATCCGAGCAGTACTTC.

A word on this clone: At one end, the junction sequence differs from germline, possibly due to a read error. The chain carries TRBV12-3 or TRBV12-4 and TRBJ2-7; D call uncertain. This CDR3 is 12 amino acids long. The CDR3 bases are TGTGCCAGCAGCCCCGGGTTGCGCGAGCAGTGCTTC. Translating gives CASSPGLREQCF.

The rearrangement links TRBV7-2 to TRBJ2-3; tentatively, D is TRBD1 (5 bases). Per germline, CDR1 SGHTA and CDR2 FQGNSA. V was pared by 6 bases and J by 7 bases, with 8 bases between. The CDR3 is 11 residues long. The CDR3 region has the DNA TGTGCCAGCAGTTCAGGGAATACGCAGTATTTT. Translation: CASSSGNTQYF.

The chain couples TRBV10-3 to TRBJ2-1; possible D gene TRBD2, 6 bases. This CDR3 spans 13 amino acids. Germline V lookup: CDR1 ENHRY, CDR2 SYGVKD. Deletions cut 1 base from V and 8 bases from J, with 9 bases between. The CDR3 sequence is CAISEFRLDEQFF. As DNA, the CDR3 is TGTGCCATCAGTGAGTTCAGACTAGATGAGCAGTTCTTC.

This clone occurred once. This chain uses TRBV11-2 with TRBJ2-3; the D gene is possibly TRBD2 (6 bases). The CDR3 has 14 amino acids. The V end lost 4 bases, the J end lost 5 bases, and 13 bases lay between the germline ends. Germline V gene sequence: CDR1 SGHAT, CDR2 FQNNGV. DNA for the CDR3: TGTGCCAGCAGCTCGGGACTGGAGAGAGATACGCAGTATTTT. Its translation is CASSSGLERDTQYF. Supplemented by reference TRBV11-2 and TRBJ2-3, the full variable domain reads EAGVAQSPRYKIIEKRQSVAFWCNPISGHATLYWYQQILGQGPKLLIQFQNNGVVDDSQLPKDRFSAERLKGVDSTLKIQPAKLEDSAVYLCASSSGLERDTQYFGPGTRLTVL.

This chain connects TRBV7-9 to TRBJ2-7; no firm D call. The germline V gene has CDR1 SEHNR and CDR2 FQNEAQ (reference sequence). The V end was cut by 4 bases, the J end by 3 bases, with 7 bases between. The CDR3 spans 12 residues. CDR3 DNA: TGTGCCAGCAGCTCCCGGCGCTACGAGCAGTACTTC. The encoded protein is CASSSRRYEQYF.

This chain links TRBV10-3 with TRBJ2-1; D perhaps matches TRBD2 (6 bases). Between the trimmed V and J ends, which lost 3 bases and 3 bases, there was a span of 6 bases. The CDR3 runs to 13 residues. Germline CDR1 ENHRY, CDR2 SYGVKD. The CDR3 DNA follows: TGTGCCATCAGTGACGGGGGCTACAATGAGCAGTTCTTC. Translating it yields CAISDGGYNEQFF.

In DNA form, the CDR3 reads TGCGCCAGCAGCTTGTTGGGGGGCTTGAGCTCCTATAATTCACCCCTCCACTTT. Translated, it gives CASSLLGGLSSYNSPLHF. This chain joins TRBV5-1 and TRBJ1-6; the D gene is possibly TRBD1 (6 bases). Trimming left V 1 base short and J 0 bases short, with 14 bases between. The germline gives CDR1 SGHRS, CDR2 YFSETQ. The CDR3 runs 18 residues.